One T cell receptor beta chain is described in this entry. Its antigen is unknown. The CDR3 loop spans 15 amino acids. With 1 base clipped from V and 3 bases from J, the junction kept 5 bases outside the gene matches. The germline CDR1 and CDR2 sequences are SGHTA and FQGNSA. PCR was performed a second time for about 6 to 12 cycles using a sample-barcoded 5' primer and a J-beta primer mix. TCRdb called the 5' RACE reads again in MiXCR, with one record for every CDR3 protein. The sample holds around 2 million distinct CDR3 sequences, roughly two fifths seen once. The entry originates in a study of blood T cells in healthy people across ages. Overall study results and limits: Per million T cells, TCR beta diversity dropped about linearly as age rose. Comparison with aged donors showed that long-lived donors had more naive CD4+ cells and higher diversity.

This receptor was identified in a human donor in good health. This rearrangement joins TRBV7-2 to TRBJ2-7, with 8 positions matching TRBD1. What was sequenced was blood. The DNA of the CDR3 is TGTGCCAGCAGCTTAGGGGACAGGAGCCACTACGAGCAGTACTTC. Translating it yields CASSLGDRSHYEQYF.